Listed below are T cell receptor beta chains from one sample, sequenced in a study of blood T cells in healthy people across ages. One entry per CDR3 protein, called by TCRdb with MiXCR from the 5' RACE reads. The sample contains 1.4 million to 1.5 million distinct CDR3 sequences, roughly 40% of which appear only once. Material: blood. Receptors originate from a woman aged 18-30 years in good health. Each CDR3 is given with its conserved first and last residue. The order of the fields is V gene, clone size, J gene, D gene, CDR3 protein, CDR3 DNA. A D gene is named only where the DNA matches it firmly. Clone size is not always given. Where it is, it says once, few, many or a class for expanded clones.

v_call: TRBV7-9; clone_size: -; j_call: TRBJ2-5; d_call: -; cdr3_aa: CASSPARLGEQETQYF; cdr3_nt: TGTGCCAGCAGCCCAGCCCGCTTGGGGGAGCAAGAGACCCAGTACTTC
v_call: TRBV20-1; clone_size: -; j_call: TRBJ1-5; d_call: TRBD1; cdr3_aa: CSARAGTGNQPQHF; cdr3_nt: TGCAGTGCTAGAGCCGGGACAGGGAATCAGCCCCAGCATTTT
v_call: TRBV11-2; clone_size: -; j_call: TRBJ2-7; d_call: -; cdr3_aa: CASSTMDARAYEQYF; cdr3_nt: TGTGCCAGCAGCACAATGGACGCCAGAGCCTACGAGCAGTACTTC
v_call: TRBV7-3; clone_size: -; j_call: TRBJ2-3; d_call: TRBD2; cdr3_aa: CASSFTGTTPTDTQYF; cdr3_nt: TGTGCCAGCAGCTTCACCGGGACTACACCTACAGATACGCAGTATTTT
v_call: TRBV28; clone_size: -; j_call: TRBJ2-7; d_call: -; cdr3_aa: CASSLCQTGLCYEQYF; cdr3_nt: TGTGCCAGCAGTTTATGCCAGACGGGGCTCTGCTACGAGCAGTACTTC
v_call: TRBV7-2; clone_size: -; j_call: TRBJ2-1; d_call: TRBD2; cdr3_aa: CASSSRTSGGSDEQFF; cdr3_nt: TGTGCCAGCAGCTCCAGGACTAGCGGGGGGTCGGATGAGCAGTTCTTC
v_call: TRBV12-3/TRBV12-4; clone_size: -; j_call: TRBJ2-6; d_call: -; cdr3_aa: CASSPRGRTSGANVLTF; cdr3_nt: TGTGCCAGCAGCCCACGAGGAAGAACCTCTGGGGCCAACGTCCTGACTTTC
v_call: TRBV20-1; clone_size: few; j_call: TRBJ1-2; d_call: -; cdr3_aa: CSASMGYYGYTF; cdr3_nt: TGCAGTGCTAGTATGGGGTACTATGGCTACACCTTC
v_call: TRBV19; clone_size: -; j_call: TRBJ2-3; d_call: -; cdr3_aa: CASSIRLVEVDTQYF; cdr3_nt: TGTGCCAGTAGTATACGACTAGTTGAAGTGGATACGCAGTATTTT
v_call: TRBV29-1; clone_size: -; j_call: TRBJ2-2; d_call: -; cdr3_aa: CSVRQQTRAGELFF; cdr3_nt: TGCAGCGTTCGTCAACAGACAAGGGCCGGGGAGCTGTTTTTT